This entry features one TCR beta chain sequence. Assay: immunoSEQ multiplex PCR; the TCRdb copy retains only in-frame clones and omits some. Among over 200,000 clones listed, just over 85% were seen once. The recovered donors of Cohort 3 showed two negative PCRs, clearance, or symptom resolution. This entry is derived from a study of blood T cell repertoires in COVID-19. Source material: PBMCs or T cells enriched from blood (not recorded which). The receptor comes from a young man who had recovered from COVID-19.

CDR3 in DNA: TGTGCCAGCAGTGAACGACGACAGACCTATGGCTACACCTTC. This encodes CASSERRQTYGYTF. V is TRBV2 and J is TRBJ1-2; D perhaps matches TRBD1 (5 bases). Trimming took off 2 bases at V and 4 bases at J, with 11 bases between the two ends. CDR1 is SNHLY and CDR2 is FYNNEI in the germline V gene. The CDR3 runs 14 residues.